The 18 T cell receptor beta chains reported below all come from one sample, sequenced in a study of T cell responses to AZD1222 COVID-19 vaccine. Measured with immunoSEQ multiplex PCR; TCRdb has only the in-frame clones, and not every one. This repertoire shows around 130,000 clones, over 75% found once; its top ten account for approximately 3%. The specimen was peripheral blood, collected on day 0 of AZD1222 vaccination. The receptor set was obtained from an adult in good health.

The CDR3 here is CASSPRARESPYNEQFF. Written as DNA, the CDR3 is TGTGCCAGCAGCCCCAGGGCGCGGGAGAGCCCCTACAATGAGCAGTTCTTC. The V call is TRBV5-4, the J call TRBJ2-1; 7 bases agree with TRBD2. Germline loops: CDR1 SGHNT, CDR2 YYREEE (reference sequence). With V trimmed by 4 bases and J by 2 bases, 12 bases remained unmatched. This CDR3 region has 17 residues.

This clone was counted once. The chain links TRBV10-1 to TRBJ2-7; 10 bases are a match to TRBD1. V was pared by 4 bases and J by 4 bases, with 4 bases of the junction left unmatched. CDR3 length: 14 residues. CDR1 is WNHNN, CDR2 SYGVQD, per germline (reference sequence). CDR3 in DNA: TGCGCCAGCAGTGGGGGGACAGGGGCGTACGAGCAGTACTTC. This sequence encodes CASSGGTGAYEQYF.

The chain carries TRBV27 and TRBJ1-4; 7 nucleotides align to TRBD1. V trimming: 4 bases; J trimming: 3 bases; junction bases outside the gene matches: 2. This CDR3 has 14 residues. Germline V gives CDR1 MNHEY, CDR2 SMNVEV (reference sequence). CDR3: CASSWTGSNEKLFF. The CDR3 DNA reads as TGTGCCAGCAGTTGGACAGGCTCTAATGAAAAACTGTTTTTT. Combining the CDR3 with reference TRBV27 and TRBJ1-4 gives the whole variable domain EAQVTQNPRYLITVTGKKLTVTCSQNMNHEYMSWYRQDPGLGLRQIYYSMNVEVTDKGDVPEGYKVSRKEKRNFPLILESPSPNQTSLYFCASSWTGSNEKLFFGSGTQLSVL.

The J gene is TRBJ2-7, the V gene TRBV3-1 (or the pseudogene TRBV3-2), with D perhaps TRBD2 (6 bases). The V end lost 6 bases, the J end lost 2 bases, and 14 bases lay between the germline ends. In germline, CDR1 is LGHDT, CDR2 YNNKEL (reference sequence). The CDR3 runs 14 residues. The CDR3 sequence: CASSPRLEPYEQYF. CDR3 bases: TGTGCCAGCAGTCCAAGACTAGAACCCTACGAGCAGTACTTC.

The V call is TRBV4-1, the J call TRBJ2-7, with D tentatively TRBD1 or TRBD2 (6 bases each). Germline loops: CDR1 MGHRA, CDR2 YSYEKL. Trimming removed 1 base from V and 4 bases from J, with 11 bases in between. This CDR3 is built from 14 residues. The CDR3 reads CASSQVGAGYEQYF. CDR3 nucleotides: TGCGCCAGCAGCCAAGTGGGGGCGGGGTACGAGCAGTACTTC.

CDR3 protein: CASSLAAGPINEKLFF. The CDR3 DNA is TGTGCCAGCAGCTTAGCGGCCGGACCCATCAATGAAAAACTGTTTTTT. The chain is built from TRBV7-9 and TRBJ1-4; D is unresolved. Germline V gives CDR1 SEHNR, CDR2 FQNEAQ (reference sequence). V was clipped by 0 bases and J by 5 bases, with 13 bases between them. The CDR3 is made up of 16 amino acids. Together with reference TRBV7-9 and TRBJ1-4, the CDR3 gives the full variable domain: DTGVSQNPRHKITKRGQNVTFRCDPISEHNRLYWYRQTLGQGPEFLTYFQNEAQLEKSRLLSDRFSAERPKGSFSTLEIQRTEQGDSAMYLCASSLAAGPINEKLFFGSGTQLSVL.

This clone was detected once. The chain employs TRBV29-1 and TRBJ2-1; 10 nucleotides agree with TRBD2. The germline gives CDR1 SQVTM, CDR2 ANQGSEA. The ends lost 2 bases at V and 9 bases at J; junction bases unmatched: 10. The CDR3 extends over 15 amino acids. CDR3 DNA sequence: TGCAGCGTTGAATTCCTAGCGGGAGTCATCGTTGAGCAGTTCTTC. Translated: CSVEFLAGVIVEQFF.

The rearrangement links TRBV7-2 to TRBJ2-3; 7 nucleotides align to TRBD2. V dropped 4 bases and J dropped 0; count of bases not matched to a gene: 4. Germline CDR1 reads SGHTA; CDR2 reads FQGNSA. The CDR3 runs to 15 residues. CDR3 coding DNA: TGTGCCAGCAGCTGGGAGCGGGAAAGCACAGATACGCAGTATTTT. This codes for CASSWERESTDTQYF.

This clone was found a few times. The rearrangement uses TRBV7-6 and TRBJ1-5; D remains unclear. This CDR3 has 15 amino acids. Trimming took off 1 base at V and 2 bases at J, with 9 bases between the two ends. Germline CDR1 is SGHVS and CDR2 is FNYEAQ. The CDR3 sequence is CASSLGAAGNQPQHF. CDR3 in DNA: TGTGCCAGCAGCTTAGGTGCAGCGGGCAATCAGCCCCAGCATTTT. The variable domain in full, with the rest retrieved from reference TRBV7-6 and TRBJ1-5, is GAGVSQSPRYKVTKRGQDVALRCDPISGHVSLYWYRQALGQGPEFLTYFNYEAQQDKSGLPNDRFSAERPEGSISTLTIQRTEQRDSAMYRCASSLGAAGNQPQHFGDGTRLSIL.

The CDR3 nucleotides are TGTGCCAGCAGAAACCGGGCGGGACTAGCGGGTCACGAGCAGTACTTC. Residues: CASRNRAGLAGHEQYF. The chain links TRBV7-8 to TRBJ2-7; TRBD2 agrees at 12 bases. Trimming took 6 bases from V and 5 from J; bases not matched to a gene: 11. The CDR3 has 16 amino acids. Germline CDR1 reads SGHVS; CDR2 reads FQNEAQ.

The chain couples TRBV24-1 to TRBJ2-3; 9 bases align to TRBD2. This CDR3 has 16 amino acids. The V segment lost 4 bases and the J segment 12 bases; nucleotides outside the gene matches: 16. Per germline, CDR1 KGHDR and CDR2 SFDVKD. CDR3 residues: CATSDPTSGNAIRQYF. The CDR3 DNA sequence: TGTGCCACCAGTGACCCGACTAGCGGCAACGCTATACGCCAGTATTTT.

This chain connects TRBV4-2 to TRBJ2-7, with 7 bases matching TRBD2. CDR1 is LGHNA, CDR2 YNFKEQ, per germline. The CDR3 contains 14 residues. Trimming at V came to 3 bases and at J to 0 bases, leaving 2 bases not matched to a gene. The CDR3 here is CASSQGGVSYEQYF. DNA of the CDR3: TGTGCCAGCAGCCAGGGGGGGGTCTCCTACGAGCAGTACTTC.

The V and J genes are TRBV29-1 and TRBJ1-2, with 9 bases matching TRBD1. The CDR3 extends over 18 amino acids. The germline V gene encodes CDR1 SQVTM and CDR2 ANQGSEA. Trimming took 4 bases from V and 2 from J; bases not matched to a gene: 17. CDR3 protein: CSVGSWYRGQMGNYGYTF. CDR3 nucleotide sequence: TGCAGCGTTGGATCGTGGTACAGGGGGCAAATGGGAAACTATGGCTACACCTTC.

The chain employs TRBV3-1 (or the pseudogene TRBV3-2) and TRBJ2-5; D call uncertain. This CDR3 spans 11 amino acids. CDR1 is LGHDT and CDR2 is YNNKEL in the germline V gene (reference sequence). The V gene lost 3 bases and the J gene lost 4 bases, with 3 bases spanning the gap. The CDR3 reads CASSQSETQYF. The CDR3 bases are TGTGCCAGCAGCCAGTCAGAGACCCAGTACTTC.

CDR3 sequence: CAWTREGNQPQHF. Here the CDR3 DNA reads TGTGCCTGGACCAGGGAGGGCAATCAGCCCCAGCATTTT. The chain combines TRBV30 with TRBJ1-5, with D possibly being TRBD1 (5 bases). Germline assignment: CDR1 GTSNPN and CDR2 SVGIG (reference sequence). Trimming took off 4 bases at V and 2 bases at J, with 9 bases between the two ends. CDR3 length equals 13 residues.

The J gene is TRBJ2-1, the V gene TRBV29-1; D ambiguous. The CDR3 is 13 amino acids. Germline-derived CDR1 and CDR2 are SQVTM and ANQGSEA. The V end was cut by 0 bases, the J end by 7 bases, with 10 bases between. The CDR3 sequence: CSVEDRVGNEQFF. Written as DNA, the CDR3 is TGCAGCGTTGAAGACCGGGTGGGGAATGAGCAGTTCTTC.

The CDR3 loop reads CASSHGSGLASYNEQFF. The CDR3 nucleotides read TGTGCCAGCAGTCATGGCTCGGGACTAGCCTCCTACAATGAGCAGTTCTTC. The V and J genes are TRBV7-9 and TRBJ2-1; 9 bases fit TRBD2. The CDR3 covers 17 residues. V lost 6 bases and J lost 0; bases outside the gene matches: 9. CDR1 is SEHNR and CDR2 is FQNEAQ in the germline V gene (reference sequence).

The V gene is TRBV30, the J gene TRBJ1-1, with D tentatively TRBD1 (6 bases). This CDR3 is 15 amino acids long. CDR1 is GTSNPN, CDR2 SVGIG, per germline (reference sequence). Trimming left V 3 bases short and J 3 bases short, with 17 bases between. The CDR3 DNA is TGTGCCTGGAGCCCCCGGGACAAACCATACACTGAAGCTTTCTTT. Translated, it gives CAWSPRDKPYTEAFF.